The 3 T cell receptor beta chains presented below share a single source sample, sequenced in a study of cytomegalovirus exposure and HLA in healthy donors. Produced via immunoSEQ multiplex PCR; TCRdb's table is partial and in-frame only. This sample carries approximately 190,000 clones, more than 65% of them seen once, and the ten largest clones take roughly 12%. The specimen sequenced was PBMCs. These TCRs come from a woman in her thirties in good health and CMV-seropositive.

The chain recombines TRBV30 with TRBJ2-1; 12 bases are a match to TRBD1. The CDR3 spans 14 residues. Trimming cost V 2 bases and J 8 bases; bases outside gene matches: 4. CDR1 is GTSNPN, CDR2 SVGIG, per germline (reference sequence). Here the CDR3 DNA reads TGTGCCTGGAGTCGGGGACAGGGGGCCGATGAGCAGTTCTTC. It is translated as CAWSRGQGADEQFF.

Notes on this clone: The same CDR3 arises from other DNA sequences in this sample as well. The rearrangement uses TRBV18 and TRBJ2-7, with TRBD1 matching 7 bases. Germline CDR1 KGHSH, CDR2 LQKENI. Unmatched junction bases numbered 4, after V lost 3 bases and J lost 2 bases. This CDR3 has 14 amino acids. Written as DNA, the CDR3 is TGTGCCAGCTCACCGTCAGGGGGAGCCTACGAGCAGTACTTC. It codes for CASSPSGGAYEQYF.

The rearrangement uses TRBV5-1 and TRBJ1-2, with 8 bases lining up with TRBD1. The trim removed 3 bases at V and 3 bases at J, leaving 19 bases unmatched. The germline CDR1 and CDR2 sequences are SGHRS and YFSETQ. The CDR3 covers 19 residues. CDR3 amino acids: CASSSRQGQVGNFYYGYTF. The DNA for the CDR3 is TGCGCCAGCAGCTCCCGACAGGGGCAAGTTGGAAATTTCTACTATGGCTACACCTTC. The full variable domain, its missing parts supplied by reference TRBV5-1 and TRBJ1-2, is KAGVTQTPRYLIKTRGQQVTLSCSPISGHRSVSWYQQTPGQGLQFLFEYFSETQRNKGNFPGRFSGRQFSNSRSEMNVSTLELGDSALYLCASSSRQGQVGNFYYGYTFGSGTRLTVV.